This T cell receptor beta chain was captured in a study of molecular identifiers for immune sequencing clone quantification. MiXCR, applied by TCRdb to the PCR reads, yields one record per CDR3 protein. The sample consists of around 100,000 distinct CDR3 sequences, 30% to 45% of them appearing once. This clonotype came up a few times. V lost 5 bases, J lost 1 base, and 5 bases stayed unmatched. Germline lookup yields CDR1 MNHEY and CDR2 SMNVEV (reference sequence). This CDR3 spans 15 amino acids. This chain links TRBV27 with TRBJ2-4; 7 bases map to TRBD1. The origin of this receptor is a human donor in good health. Some libraries in this study had Jurkat cell RNA spiked in. Material: naive CD8+ T cells from blood, with Jurkat cell RNA spiked in. Subset of the sample: FACS-sorted CD8+CD4-CCR7+CD45RA+ naive T cells. The CDR3: CASSVAGGAKNIQYF. The CDR3 DNA is TGTGCCAGCAGTGTGGCAGGGGGTGCCAAAAACATTCAGTACTTC.